This record covers a single T cell receptor beta chain. Antigen specificity is unknown. The data were obtained in a study of a mutant IDH1 vaccine in newly diagnosed glioma. Study summary: Treated patients comprised about 60% males and about 38% females, mean age roughly 43 years. The week-35 safety follow-up was V12, and the week-47 study end was V13. Study conclusions and caveats: Apparently unrelated to pseudoprogression were changes in the top peripheral T cell clonotypes.

The CDR3 is 13 residues long. Germline-derived CDR1 and CDR2 are LNHDA and SQIVND (reference sequence). Trimming shortened V by 3 bases and J by 5 bases, and 10 bases separated the two germline ends. The time point denotes: week 35, safety follow-up. Each dose delivered 300 ug of mutant IDH1 20-mer peptide subcutaneously with imiquimod. Sequencing used immunoSEQ multiplex PCR; TCRdb keeps in-frame clones, though not all of them. The table includes tens of thousands of clones, about 73% detected once. This clonotype originated in a man in his forties or fifties with glioma. The chain couples TRBV19 to TRBJ1-1, with D possibly being TRBD1 (5 bases). The sample in question was PBMCs, obtained from a glioma patient whose treatment included an IDH1 peptide vaccine. The CDR3 bases are TGTGCCAGTAGTATCCCAGGGAAAACTGAAGCTTTCTTT. Translated: CASSIPGKTEAFF. Using reference TRBV19 and TRBJ1-1 for the parts outside the CDR3, the full variable domain is DGGITQSPKYLFRKEGQNVTLSCEQNLNHDAMYWYRQDPGQGLRLIYYSQIVNDFQKGDIAEGYSVSREKKESFPLTVTSAQKNPTAFYLCASSIPGKTEAFFGQGTRLTVV.